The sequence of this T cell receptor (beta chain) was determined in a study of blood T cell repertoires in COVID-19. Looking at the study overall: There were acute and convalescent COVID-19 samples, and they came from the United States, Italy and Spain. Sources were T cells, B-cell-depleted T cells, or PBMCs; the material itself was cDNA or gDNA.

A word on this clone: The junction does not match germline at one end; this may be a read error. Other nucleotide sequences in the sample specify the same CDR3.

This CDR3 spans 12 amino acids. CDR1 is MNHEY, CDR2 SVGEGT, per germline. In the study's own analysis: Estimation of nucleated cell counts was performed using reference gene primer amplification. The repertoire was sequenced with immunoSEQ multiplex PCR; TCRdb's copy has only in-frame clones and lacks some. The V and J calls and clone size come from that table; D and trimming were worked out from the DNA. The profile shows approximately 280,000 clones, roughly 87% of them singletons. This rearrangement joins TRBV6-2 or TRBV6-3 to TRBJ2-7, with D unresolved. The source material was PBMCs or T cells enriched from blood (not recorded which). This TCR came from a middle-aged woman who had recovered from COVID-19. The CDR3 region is CASSYSTYEQYF. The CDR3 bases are TGTGCCAGCAGTTACTCTACCTACGAACAGTACTTC.